Listed below are T cell receptor beta chains from one sample, sequenced in a study of PD-1 blockade in mismatch repair-deficient tumors. Method: immunoSEQ multiplex PCR; TCRdb's copy keeps in-frame clones and lacks some. Here the sample spans approximately 100,000 clones, 82% being singletons. Source: peripheral blood, taken roughly 35 weeks after starting pembrolizumab. The receptor set was obtained from an adult with mismatch repair-deficient cancer. The CDR3 runs from the conserved cysteine through the conserved F or W. The order of the fields is CDR3 length, J gene, V gene, CDR3 protein.

>15|TRBJ2-2|TRBV7-7
CASSRGLADTGELFF
>16|TRBJ2-5|TRBV19
CASSIPLAGGGETQYF
>15|TRBJ2-3|TRBV15
CATSRGQGPTDTQYF
>12|TRBJ2-7|TRBV18
CASSLGEGEQYF
>11|TRBJ2-2|TRBV27
CASQRAGELFF
>16|TRBJ1-1|TRBV6-6
CASSYGTTGGDTEAFF
>15|TRBJ1-3|TRBV5-1
CASSLDGGQGNTIYF
>13|TRBJ2-7|TRBV5-4
CASSQEGPVEQYF
>15|TRBJ2-3|TRBV11-2
CASSHTSGSTDTQYF
>14|TRBJ2-7|TRBV7-6
CASSFGTEYYEQYF
>14|TRBJ2-7|TRBV5-1
CASTLQGGPDEQYF
>13|TRBJ1-5|TRBV11-2
CASSMTGGEPQHF
>17|TRBJ1-2|TRBV7-9
CASSSNTWTGDSYGYTF
>12|TRBJ2-7|TRBV6-6
CASSLGGDEQYF
>16|TRBJ2-7|TRBV7-8
CASSLAVAGTGYEQYF
>14|TRBJ1-1|TRBV14
CASSQDPGDTEAFF
>15|TRBJ2-7|TRBV18
CASSPEGGSSYEQYF
>15|TRBJ1-1|TRBV6-1
CASSDYVDFNTEAFF
>16|TRBJ2-1|TRBV12-5
CASGLGPGLGKDEQFF
>15|TRBJ2-7|TRBV7-8
CASSRGTSGSYEQYF
>16|TRBJ2-4|TRBV5-8
CASSLDGGLAKNIQYF
>15|TRBJ2-2|TRBV5-4
CASSAGQTMTGELFF
>14|TRBJ1-2|TRBV6-5
CASSYSGPLYGYTF
>15|TRBJ2-2|TRBV11-1
CASSLDQSTTGELFF
>15|.|TRBV9
CASSDSGVWGNTIYF
>16|TRBJ2-1|TRBV7-8
CASSPDTSGSWNEQFF
>16|TRBJ2-1|TRBV7-9
CASSLGSGLSYNEQFF
>16|TRBJ1-2|TRBV6-5
CASSYSASGTKYGYTF
>14|TRBJ1-2|TRBV4-2
CASSQGQVNYGYTF
>12|TRBJ1-2|TRBV6-5
CASSYGGAGYTF
>13|TRBJ1-3|TRBV27
CASRPQRGNTIYF
>13|TRBJ1-2|TRBV5-1
CASSVGQGSNYTF
>16|TRBJ1-2|TRBV19
CASSIEPLASIYGYTF
>16|TRBJ1-4|TRBV4-1
CASSLTQYATNEKLFF
>16|TRBJ2-1|TRBV28
CASSLWTSGAYNEQFF
>11|TRBJ1-2|TRBV25-1
CASSENRGYTF
>15|TRBJ2-7|TRBV11-3
CASSSPGTGLREQYF
>14|TRBJ1-5|TRBV4-3
CASSQDWGGRPQHF
>15|TRBJ2-7|TRBV5-1
CASSSHGTFSYEQYF
>15|TRBJ1-1|TRBV30
CAWSPDSRGFPEAFF
>13|TRBJ2-5|TRBV7-9
CASSLGGSETQYF
>14|TRBJ2-7|TRBV14
CASSLPGVTYEQYF
>15|TRBJ2-1|TRBV5-1
CASSPVSGSYNEQFF
>11|TRBJ1-1|TRBV11-3
CASSHSTEAFF
>14|TRBJ2-7|TRBV7-3
CASSYTSGPSEQYF
>18|TRBJ1-3|TRBV28
CASISLRAAISSGNTIYF
>15|TRBJ2-3|TRBV7-6
CASSLSGRGSDTQYF
>14|TRBJ1-1|TRBV7-2
CASSFPGGDTEAFF
>15|TRBJ2-3|TRBV6-1
CASRLVTRGADTQYF
>13|TRBJ2-5|TRBV29-1
CSVVGEFQETQYF
>12|TRBJ2-7|TRBV28
CASSFFPSEQYF
>14|TRBJ2-7|TRBV5-4
CASSISGSYYEQYF
>14|TRBJ1-2|TRBV14
CASSPDRWASGYTF
>16|TRBJ2-2|TRBV9
CASSAPQGKGTGELFF
>16|TRBJ1-1|TRBV5-1
CASSTPGRREGTEAFF